The 10 T cell receptor beta chains in this list originate from one sample, sequenced in a study of response to subunit inactivated influenza vaccine. One entry per CDR3 protein, called by TCRdb with MiXCR from the RT-PCR reads. The sample yields 700,000 to 800,000 distinct CDR3 sequences, around a sixth seen once. Sequenced material: PBMCs from blood, taken 5 days after vaccination. The receptors shown here come from a man aged 50-60 years who received an inactivated influenza vaccine.

This clonotype was seen repeatedly, ten times or more. The chain carries TRBV4-3 and TRBJ2-5, with D unresolved. The germline V and J ends were trimmed by 1 base and 6 bases, with 9 bases remaining between them. Germline CDR1 reads LGHNA; CDR2 reads YSLEER. The CDR3 sequence is 13 residues long. The CDR3 coding sequence is TGCGCCAGCAGCCAAGCAGCGTCGCAGACCCAGTACTTC. Translation gives CASSQAASQTQYF.

The chain employs TRBV9 and TRBJ1-3, with D possibly being TRBD1 (6 bases). V lost 7 bases to trimming and J lost 0 bases, with 20 bases between them. From germline, CDR1 is SGDLS and CDR2 YYNGEE. The CDR3 is 17 amino acids. Here the CDR3 DNA reads TGTGCCAGCCGCCGAGGGTCTGGGGGCTACTCTGGAAACACCATATATTTT. Translated: CASRRGSGGYSGNTIYF.

This clonotype occurred a few times. This rearrangement joins TRBV20-1 to TRBJ2-4, with D perhaps given as TRBD1 or TRBD2 (5 bases each). The CDR3 sequence is 13 residues long. V was trimmed by 5 bases and J by 0 bases, leaving 8 bases between them. Per the germline V gene, CDR1 is DFQATT and CDR2 is SNEGSKA (reference sequence). Here the CDR3 reads CSAPGLAKNIQYF. The CDR3 nucleotides read TGCAGTGCTCCGGGGCTAGCCAAAAACATTCAGTACTTC.

The rearrangement links TRBV3-1 to TRBJ2-5; D remains unclear. This CDR3 contains 11 residues. Trimming pared 8 bases from V and 0 bases from J, leaving 4 bases between. Per the germline V gene, CDR1 is LGHDT and CDR2 is YNNKEL (reference sequence). The CDR3 coding sequence is TGTGCCAGCGCCTACCAAGAGACCCAGTACTTC. It is translated as CASAYQETQYF.

The DNA of the CDR3 is TGTGCCAGCAGCGGAACTACTAGCGGGAGAAGGGGCAATGAGCAGTTCTTC. Residues: CASSGTTSGRRGNEQFF. The chain employs TRBV9 and TRBJ2-1, with 11 bases matching TRBD2. Trimming cost V 3 bases and J 6 bases; bases outside gene matches: 11. CDR3 length: 17 residues. The germline V gene encodes CDR1 SGDLS and CDR2 YYNGEE.

The chain has TRBV29-1 and TRBJ2-6; D uncertain. CDR1 SQVTM and CDR2 ANQGSEA come from the germline V gene. The CDR3 runs to 13 residues. V was pared by 1 base and J by 4 bases, with 5 bases between. For the CDR3, the DNA is TGCAGCGTTGAAGGGAGAGGGGCCAACGTCCTGACTTTC. Protein: CSVEGRGANVLTF.

The V and J genes are TRBV20-1 and TRBJ2-2; D call uncertain. CDR1 is DFQATT, CDR2 SNEGSKA, per germline (reference sequence). This CDR3 contains 13 residues. The V gene lost 6 bases and the J gene lost 6 bases, with 14 bases spanning the gap. The CDR3 DNA follows: TGCAGTGCATCCGGACCCAGGCCCGGGGAGCTGTTTTTT. Translation gives CSASGPRPGELFF.

This clonotype was seen more than once but under ten times. The V gene is TRBV20-1, the J gene TRBJ2-7; 9 bases agree with TRBD2. Germline V CDR1 and CDR2: DFQATT, SNEGSKA (reference sequence). With V trimmed by 2 bases and J by 7 bases, 6 bases remained unmatched. This CDR3 comprises 13 residues. CDR3 coding DNA: TGCAGTGCTAGACTAGCGGGAACTGGGGAGCAGTACTTC. Residues: CSARLAGTGEQYF.

This clonotype was seen a handful of times. The genes are TRBV6-1 and TRBJ2-1; 8 bases line up with TRBD1. V lost 7 bases and J lost 1; bases outside the gene matches: 3. In germline, CDR1 is MNHNS, CDR2 SASEGT. This CDR3 region has 14 residues. CDR3 protein: CASTDRGSYNEQFF. CDR3 in DNA: TGTGCCAGCACAGACAGGGGATCCTACAATGAGCAGTTCTTC.

This clonotype was counted between two and nine times. CDR3 amino acids: CATSDGQGAGANVLTF. CDR3 sequence (DNA): TGTGCCACCAGTGACGGACAGGGGGCAGGGGCCAACGTCCTGACTTTC. The J gene is TRBJ2-6, the V gene TRBV24-1, with 11 bases identical to TRBD1. The CDR3 runs 16 residues. The germline gives CDR1 KGHDR, CDR2 SFDVKD. With 4 bases clipped from V and 4 bases from J, the junction kept 2 bases outside the gene matches.